These 20 T cell receptor beta chains were all obtained from the same sample, sequenced in a study of OX40 agonist ivuxolimab in advanced cancers. Some clones are missing from TCRdb's copy, which holds only in-frame ones; the method was immunoSEQ multiplex PCR. In the table there are approximately 84,000 clones, roughly nine tenths of which are singletons. Here the sequenced sample was CD4+ or CD8+ T cells sorted from blood, taken in a trial of the OX40 agonist ivuxolimab. The source of these receptors is an adult with an advanced solid tumor such as melanoma, head and neck, liver or kidney cancer.

The rearrangement uses TRBV2 and TRBJ2-1; TRBD1 agrees at 8 bases. The CDR3 is made up of 15 amino acids. Germline CDR1 is SNHLY and CDR2 is FYNNEI. The junction had 11 bases not matched to a gene; V was cut back by 8 bases and J by 5 bases. The CDR3 is CASRLGQAGNNEQFF. The CDR3 DNA sequence: TGTGCCAGCCGATTGGGACAGGCGGGGAACAATGAGCAGTTCTTC.

V and J are TRBV20-1 and TRBJ2-5; either TRBD1 or TRBD2 may fit D (5 bases each). Germline assignment: CDR1 DFQATT and CDR2 SNEGSKA (reference sequence). Deletions cut 6 bases from V and 8 bases from J, with 13 bases between. The CDR3 totals 11 residues. The DNA for the CDR3 is TGCAGTGCACTATTTAGGGACACCCAGTACTTC. Amino acid sequence: CSALFRDTQYF.

The rearrangement uses TRBV28 and TRBJ2-3; D perhaps matches TRBD2 (6 bases). The CDR3 is 11 residues long. Trimming pared 7 bases from V and 5 bases from J, leaving 7 bases between. Germline V gene sequence: CDR1 MDHEN, CDR2 SYDVKM. CDR3 sequence (DNA): TGTGCCAGCACGCGGGGAGATACGCAGTATTTT. Translation: CASTRGDTQYF. Drawing the rest from reference TRBV28 and TRBJ2-3, the complete variable domain is DVKVTQSSRYLVKRTGEKVFLECVQDMDHENMFWYRQDPGLGLRLIYFSYDVKMKEKGDIPEGYSVSREKKERFSLILESASTNQTSMYLCASTRGDTQYFGPGTRLTVL.

This clone appeared a single time. This chain joins TRBV11-2 and TRBJ2-3, with 7 positions matching TRBD2. This CDR3 comprises 18 residues. Germline CDR1 and CDR2: SGHAT and FQNNGV. The junction had 12 bases not matched to a gene; V was cut back by 1 base and J by 2 bases. The CDR3 sequence: CASSLGGSSGDYTDTQYF. The CDR3 nucleotides are TGTGCCAGCAGCTTAGGGGGGTCCAGCGGGGACTACACAGATACGCAGTATTTT.

The V call is TRBV6-6, the J call TRBJ1-5; a weak D match, TRBD1 (6 bases). V lost 8 bases, J lost 0 bases, and 8 bases lay in between. From germline, CDR1 is MNHNY and CDR2 SVGAGI (reference sequence). CDR3 size: 13 residues. CDR3 nucleotide sequence: TGTGCCAGCCGGGACACTAGCAATCAGCCCCAGCATTTT. This codes for CASRDTSNQPQHF.

This clone came up a few times. CDR3 sequence reads: CASSERGVTDTQYF. CDR3 in DNA: TGTGCCAGCAGTGAGAGGGGAGTCACAGATACGCAGTATTTT. This chain links TRBV6-1 with TRBJ2-3, with D possibly being TRBD1 or TRBD2 (5 bases each). The CDR3 runs 14 residues. CDR1 and CDR2 from the germline V gene are MNHNS and SASEGT. Trimming removed 3 bases at V and 2 bases at J, with 9 bases between.

V is TRBV2 and J is TRBJ2-3; TRBD1 agrees at 9 bases. The CDR3 extends over 19 amino acids. V lost 4 bases to trimming and J lost 2 bases; unmatched junction nucleotides: 16. The germline V gene has CDR1 SNHLY and CDR2 FYNNEI. The CDR3 loop reads CASSVARTGEGQNTDTQYF. In nucleotides, the CDR3 is TGTGCCAGCAGTGTAGCCCGGACAGGGGAAGGACAGAACACAGATACGCAGTATTTT.

The chain recombines TRBV9 with TRBJ2-5, with 14 bases fitting TRBD2. The J segment lost 7 bases and the V segment lost 3 bases, leaving 8 bases of the junction unmatched. Germline V gives CDR1 SGDLS, CDR2 YYNGEE. CDR3 length: 16 residues. DNA for the CDR3: TGTGCCAGCAGCGCCCAACAAGGGACTAGCGGGGGGACCCAGTACTTC. Protein product: CASSAQQGTSGGTQYF.

This chain connects TRBV2 to TRBJ2-7; 7 positions agree with TRBD1. CDR3 length: 12 residues. Trimming cost V 9 bases and J 2 bases; bases outside gene matches: 4. Germline CDR1 SNHLY, CDR2 FYNNEI. The CDR3, as DNA: TGTGCCAGTGGGGACAGTCCCTACGAGCAGTACGTC. Translating it yields CASGDSPYEQYV.

This CDR3 reads CASSYGPGLYYGYTF. CDR3 sequence (DNA): TGTGCCAGCAGTTACGGACCGGGACTATACTATGGCTACACCTTC. The chain links TRBV6-5 to TRBJ1-2; D perhaps matches TRBD1 (5 bases). CDR3 size: 15 residues. Germline V gives CDR1 MNHEY, CDR2 SVGAGI. Trimming removed 2 bases from V and 3 bases from J, with 13 bases in between.

The CDR3: CASSPLDSYNSPLHF. Here the CDR3 DNA reads TGTGCCAGCTCACCCCTGGACAGTTATAATTCACCCCTCCACTTT. The chain couples TRBV18 to TRBJ1-6; D possibly corresponds to TRBD1 (6 bases). Per germline, CDR1 KGHSH and CDR2 LQKENI. Trimming stripped 3 bases from V and 4 bases from J, with 10 bases between. The CDR3 covers 15 residues.

This clone was observed a few times. The chain couples TRBV9 to TRBJ2-2; perhaps TRBD1 as D (6 bases). This CDR3 is built from 16 residues. Germline CDR1 SGDLS, CDR2 YYNGEE. V dropped 3 bases and J dropped 1 base, with 13 bases sitting between them. As DNA, the CDR3 is TGTGCCAGCAGCGGCCAGGGGCTAATGAACACCGGGGAGCTGTTTTTT. Its translation is CASSGQGLMNTGELFF.

J is TRBJ2-7 and V is TRBV9; weak D call: TRBD1 (5 bases). Germline V gene lookup returns CDR1 SGDLS and CDR2 YYNGEE. CDR3 length: 13 residues. V lost 0 bases to trimming and J lost 6 bases, with 10 bases between them. This CDR3 is CASSVAQGGEQYF. The CDR3 DNA sequence: TGTGCCAGCAGCGTAGCCCAGGGTGGCGAGCAGTACTTC.

The CDR3 region is CASSNGQGWYHEQFF. CDR3 bases: TGTGCCAGCAGCAACGGACAGGGTTGGTACCATGAGCAGTTCTTC. The rearrangement joins TRBV2 to TRBJ2-1; 8 bases align to TRBD1. Losses at the gene ends were 6 bases for V and 8 bases for J; bases not matched to a gene: 12. Germline values: CDR1 SNHLY, CDR2 FYNNEI. The CDR3 has 15 amino acids.

The rearrangement joins TRBV6-1 to TRBJ2-1; no definite D call. Per the germline V gene, CDR1 is MNHNS and CDR2 is SASEGT. The V end lost 3 bases, the J end lost 8 bases, and 11 bases lay between the germline ends. The CDR3 has 13 amino acids. In nucleotides, the CDR3 is TGTGCCAGCAGTGACAGGTATAACGATGAGCAGTTCTTC. It specifies CASSDRYNDEQFF.

The sample holds one count of this clone. The chain couples TRBV5-4 to TRBJ2-7, with D possibly matching TRBD1 (5 bases). There are 18 residues in the CDR3. Germline V lookup: CDR1 SGHNT, CDR2 YYREEE (reference sequence). Deletions cut 4 bases from V and 9 bases from J, with 32 bases between. The CDR3 reads CASSPGPGLTLRHEGQYV. For the CDR3, the DNA is TGTGCCAGCAGCCCTGGCCCAGGGCTCACCCTCCGTCACGAAGGGCAGTACGTC.

This chain links TRBV4-1 with TRBJ2-1; TRBD1 matches at 8 bases. V shed 2 bases and J 6 bases; nucleotides not matched to a gene: 3. Germline V gene sequence: CDR1 MGHRA, CDR2 YSYEKL. The CDR3 is 14 residues long. CDR3 nucleotide sequence: TGCGCCAGCAGCCAACCAACAGGGGGCAATGAGCAGTTCTTC. It yields the protein CASSQPTGGNEQFF.

The chain employs TRBV7-9 and TRBJ1-6; a possible D gene is TRBD1 (5 bases). This CDR3 is 16 amino acids long. V lost 1 base, J lost 9 bases, and 16 bases lay in between. The germline V gene has CDR1 SEHNR and CDR2 FQNEAQ (reference sequence). CDR3 in amino acids: CASSLGGGGVVSPLHF. Here the CDR3 DNA reads TGTGCCAGCAGCTTAGGTGGTGGGGGGGTTGTTTCACCCCTCCACTTT.

The chain couples TRBV7-3 to TRBJ2-2; D perhaps matches TRBD1 (5 bases). Between the trimmed V and J ends, which lost 3 bases and 7 bases, there was a span of 6 bases. Germline V gene sequence: CDR1 SGHTA, CDR2 FQGTGA. The length of the CDR3 is 12 residues. The CDR3 protein is CASSFDSGELFF. For the CDR3, the DNA is TGTGCCAGCAGCTTCGACAGCGGGGAGCTGTTTTTT.

The genes are TRBV9 and TRBJ2-3; a possible D gene is TRBD1 (5 bases). The V end was cut by 0 bases, the J end by 3 bases, with 11 bases between. The germline CDR1 and CDR2 sequences are SGDLS and YYNGEE. The CDR3 is 15 residues long. CDR3 sequence reads: CASSVGLGATDTQYF. The CDR3, as DNA: TGTGCCAGCAGCGTAGGGCTTGGGGCTACAGATACGCAGTATTTT. The variable domain in full, with the rest retrieved from reference TRBV9 and TRBJ2-3, is DSGVTQTPKHLITATGQRVTLRCSPRSGDLSVYWYQQSLDQGLQFLIQYYNGEERAKGNILERFSAQQFPDLHSELNLSSLELGDSALYFCASSVGLGATDTQYFGPGTRLTVL.